This is a list of T cell receptor beta chains from one sample in a study of cytomegalovirus exposure and HLA in healthy donors. Produced via immunoSEQ multiplex PCR; TCRdb's table is partial and in-frame only. This sample has 200,000 or so clones, with 70% to 85% found just once. Sequences were obtained from PBMCs. Every receptor here comes from a male donor in good health and CMV-seronegative. Each CDR3 is given with its conserved first and last residue. The order of the fields is V gene, J gene, clone size, D gene, CDR3 DNA, CDR3 protein. The D gene is left open where the match is weak. Rows may omit the clone size; those that give it use once, few, many or a size class.

V gene: TRBV28; J gene: TRBJ2-4; clone size: few; D gene: .; CDR3 DNA: TGTGCCAGCGGTAACAGAGTTCATTTCGGCAAAAACATTCAGTACTTC; CDR3 protein: CASGNRVHFGKNIQYF
V gene: TRBV28; J gene: TRBJ1-5; clone size: .; D gene: TRBD1; CDR3 DNA: TGTGCCAGCAGACATCACATGGACAGGGCTTACCAGCCCCAGCATTTT; CDR3 protein: CASRHHMDRAYQPQHF
V gene: TRBV6-5; J gene: TRBJ2-7; clone size: .; D gene: .; CDR3 DNA: TGTGCCAGCAGTGAAGGGGACTTCTACGAGCAGTACTTC; CDR3 protein: CASSEGDFYEQYF
V gene: TRBV5-4; J gene: TRBJ1-5; clone size: .; D gene: .; CDR3 DNA: TGTGCCAGCAGCTTGGCAGGGGGCAATCAGCCCCAGCATTTT; CDR3 protein: CASSLAGGNQPQHF
V gene: TRBV11-3; J gene: TRBJ2-1; clone size: .; D gene: TRBD2; CDR3 DNA: TGTGCCAGCAGCTTAGATGGGTCTAGCGGGAGTTCATATGAGCAGTTCTTC; CDR3 protein: CASSLDGSSGSSYEQFF
V gene: TRBV5-6; J gene: TRBJ1-2; clone size: .; D gene: .; CDR3 DNA: TGTGCCAGCAGCTTGGGTCAGGGCCTGGTTGTTGGCTACACCTTC; CDR3 protein: CASSLGQGLVVGYTF
V gene: TRBV11-1; J gene: TRBJ1-1; clone size: .; D gene: TRBD1; CDR3 DNA: TGTGCCAGCGGAGGGGGGGGGCAGGGGGCGAGGAACACTGAAGCTTTCTTT; CDR3 protein: CASGGGGQGARNTEAFF
V gene: TRBV27; J gene: TRBJ2-1; clone size: .; D gene: .; CDR3 DNA: TGTGCCAGCAGTTTTTTGCCCCTGCAAGGGGCTTACAATGAGCAGTTCTTC; CDR3 protein: CASSFLPLQGAYNEQFF
V gene: TRBV7-3; J gene: TRBJ2-7; clone size: .; D gene: TRBD2; CDR3 DNA: TGTGCCAGCAGCTTGGGGACTAGCGGCCACGAGCAGTACTTC; CDR3 protein: CASSLGTSGHEQYF
V gene: TRBV15; J gene: TRBJ2-1; clone size: .; D gene: TRBD2; CDR3 DNA: TGTGCCACCAGCAGAGCTACTGGCGGGGGGCAGGCTGAGCAGTTCTTC; CDR3 protein: CATSRATGGGQAEQFF
V gene: TRBV7-9; J gene: TRBJ2-7; clone size: .; D gene: .; CDR3 DNA: TGTTCCAGCAGCTTAAACAACCTCTACGAGCAGTACTTC; CDR3 protein: CSSSLNNLYEQYF
V gene: TRBV19; J gene: TRBJ2-2; clone size: .; D gene: TRBD2; CDR3 DNA: TGTGCCAGTAGTATAGGGATCCCCCGGGACTATGGGGGAACCGGGGAGCTGTTTTTT; CDR3 protein: CASSIGIPRDYGGTGELFF
V gene: TRBV5-1; J gene: TRBJ2-2; clone size: .; D gene: TRBD2; CDR3 DNA: TGCGCCAGCAGCTGGAGCGGGGAAGCTGCCGGGGAGCTGTTTTTT; CDR3 protein: CASSWSGEAAGELFF
V gene: TRBV27; J gene: TRBJ2-7; clone size: .; D gene: TRBD2; CDR3 DNA: TGTGCCAGCAAACTCCTCCCCGGACTAGGGGCCGGGGGGGGCGAGCAGTACTTC; CDR3 protein: CASKLLPGLGAGGGEQYF
V gene: TRBV5-1; J gene: TRBJ2-2; clone size: once; D gene: TRBD2; CDR3 DNA: TGCGCCAGCAGCTTGGGACTAGCGGCGAACACCGGGGAGCTGTTTTTT; CDR3 protein: CASSLGLAANTGELFF
V gene: TRBV29-1; J gene: TRBJ2-7; clone size: .; D gene: .; CDR3 DNA: TGCAGCGTTGAAGAGGGCGGGACTTCCTACGAGCAGTACTTC; CDR3 protein: CSVEEGGTSYEQYF
V gene: TRBV5-1; J gene: TRBJ1-1; clone size: .; D gene: .; CDR3 DNA: TGCGCCAGCAGCTCGGGAGGTGGAGCGAACACTGAAGCTTTCTTT; CDR3 protein: CASSSGGGANTEAFF
V gene: TRBV27; J gene: TRBJ2-7; clone size: .; D gene: TRBD2; CDR3 DNA: TGTGCCAGCAGTGCCGCTAGCGGGAGGGCCGGGTACGAGCAGTACTTC; CDR3 protein: CASSAASGRAGYEQYF
V gene: TRBV18; J gene: TRBJ2-5; clone size: .; D gene: TRBD1; CDR3 DNA: TGTGCCAGCTCATCGGGACAGCGAGAGACCCAGTACTTC; CDR3 protein: CASSSGQRETQYF
V gene: TRBV13; J gene: TRBJ2-7; clone size: .; D gene: TRBD1; CDR3 DNA: TGTGCCAGCAGCGCCGGACAGGGCCAGGTGTACGAGCAGTACTTC; CDR3 protein: CASSAGQGQVYEQYF
V gene: TRBV4-2; J gene: TRBJ2-2; clone size: .; D gene: .; CDR3 DNA: TGTGCCAGCAGCCAGTCCGGGACTTCTACCGGGGAGCTGTTTTTT; CDR3 protein: CASSQSGTSTGELFF
V gene: TRBV27; J gene: TRBJ1-1; clone size: .; D gene: TRBD1; CDR3 DNA: TGTGCCAGCAAGGGGGCAGGGGTTTTAACGGACGCTTTCTTT; CDR3 protein: CASKGAGVLTDAFF
V gene: TRBV9; J gene: TRBJ1-1; clone size: .; D gene: .; CDR3 DNA: TGTGCCAGCAGCGAGGGGGAGGGACGTGAAGCTTTCTTT; CDR3 protein: CASSEGEGREAFF
V gene: TRBV5-5; J gene: TRBJ1-3; clone size: few; D gene: TRBD1; CDR3 DNA: TGTGCCAGCAGCCCAGGGGGCACTTTTGGAAACACCATATATTTT; CDR3 protein: CASSPGGTFGNTIYF
V gene: TRBV13; J gene: TRBJ2-3; clone size: .; D gene: TRBD1; CDR3 DNA: TGTGCCAGCAGCTTAGTAGGGACAGGGGGCCTGGATACGCAGTATTTT; CDR3 protein: CASSLVGTGGLDTQYF
V gene: TRBV28; J gene: TRBJ2-1; clone size: .; D gene: .; CDR3 DNA: TGTGCCAGCGGGGGCGGCTCGAATGAGCAGTTCTTC; CDR3 protein: CASGGGSNEQFF
V gene: TRBV7-8; J gene: TRBJ2-7; clone size: .; D gene: .; CDR3 DNA: TGTGCCAGCGGGTTGGGGAGTAAGACGCACGAGCAGTACTTC; CDR3 protein: CASGLGSKTHEQYF